Below, 6 T cell receptor beta chains from the same sample are listed, as sequenced in a study of cytomegalovirus exposure and HLA in healthy donors. Vbeta (60) and Jbeta (13) primers were used in the PCR. Repertoires were generated with immunoSEQ multiplex PCR, while TCRdb's copy carries only in-frame clones and drops some. The table lists some 130,000 clones, roughly 80% of them singletons, with approximately 0.9% in the top ten. Source material: PBMCs. The source of these receptors is a woman aged 60-70 years in good health and CMV-seronegative.

The V call is TRBV7-3, the J call TRBJ2-2; 8 positions agree with TRBD1. J gave up 4 bases and V 6 bases, and 4 bases lay outside the gene matches. The CDR3 totals 14 residues. Germline loops: CDR1 SGHTA, CDR2 FQGTGA. CDR3: CASRVTGATGELFF. In DNA, the CDR3 is TGTGCCAGCAGAGTGACAGGGGCCACCGGGGAGCTGTTTTTT. Based on the CDR3 plus reference TRBV7-3 and TRBJ2-2, the full variable domain is GAGVSQTPSNKVTEKGKYVELRCDPISGHTALYWYRQSLGQGPEFLIYFQGTGAADDSGLPNDRFFAVRPEGSVSTLKIQRTERGDSAVYLCASRVTGATGELFFGEGSRLTVL.

This sequence joins TRBV7-3 and TRBJ2-5; perhaps TRBD2 as D (5 bases). Trimming removed 2 bases at V and 3 bases at J, with 13 bases between. The germline V gene encodes CDR1 SGHTA and CDR2 FQGTGA. The CDR3 totals 15 residues. CDR3 DNA: TGTGCCAGCAGCTTAGCGGGCCTCGGGAAAGAGACCCAGTACTTC. Amino acids: CASSLAGLGKETQYF. Drawing the rest from reference TRBV7-3 and TRBJ2-5, the complete variable domain is GAGVSQTPSNKVTEKGKYVELRCDPISGHTALYWYRQSLGQGPEFLIYFQGTGAADDSGLPNDRFFAVRPEGSVSTLKIQRTERGDSAVYLCASSLAGLGKETQYFGPGTRLLVL.

The genes are TRBV18 and TRBJ2-7; the match to TRBD1 covers 7 bases. The CDR3 totals 16 residues. Germline CDR1 reads KGHSH; CDR2 reads LQKENI. J was trimmed by 0 bases and V by 3 bases; bases with no gene match: 8. CDR3 sequence reads: CASSPSGTVGSYEQYF. Here the CDR3 DNA reads TGTGCCAGCTCACCTTCCGGGACAGTAGGCTCCTACGAGCAGTACTTC.

J is TRBJ1-1 and V is TRBV5-1, with 9 bases matching TRBD1. V lost 4 bases and J lost 0; bases outside the gene matches: 10. CDR3 size: 17 residues. Germline CDR1 is SGHRS and CDR2 is YFSETQ. CDR3 protein: CASSPGDRENMNTEAFF. CDR3 DNA sequence: TGCGCCAGCAGCCCGGGGGACAGGGAAAACATGAACACTGAAGCTTTCTTT.

V and J are TRBV5-1 and TRBJ2-1; 8 bases agree with TRBD1. This CDR3 is built from 14 residues. Per the germline V gene, CDR1 is SGHRS and CDR2 is YFSETQ. J was trimmed by 6 bases and V by 3 bases; bases with no gene match: 5. CDR3 sequence: CASSWDRWINEQFF. DNA for the CDR3: TGCGCCAGCAGCTGGGACAGGTGGATCAATGAGCAGTTCTTC.

The V gene is TRBV11-2, the J gene TRBJ2-1, with TRBD2 identical over 7 bases. Germline CDR1 is SGHAT and CDR2 is FQNNGV. The CDR3 runs to 18 residues. Trimming took 2 bases from V and 3 from J; bases not matched to a gene: 13. The CDR3 nucleotides read TGTGCCAGCAGCTTAACGTACGGCGGGAGTTGGCTCTACAATGAGCAGTTCTTC. Amino acids: CASSLTYGGSWLYNEQFF.